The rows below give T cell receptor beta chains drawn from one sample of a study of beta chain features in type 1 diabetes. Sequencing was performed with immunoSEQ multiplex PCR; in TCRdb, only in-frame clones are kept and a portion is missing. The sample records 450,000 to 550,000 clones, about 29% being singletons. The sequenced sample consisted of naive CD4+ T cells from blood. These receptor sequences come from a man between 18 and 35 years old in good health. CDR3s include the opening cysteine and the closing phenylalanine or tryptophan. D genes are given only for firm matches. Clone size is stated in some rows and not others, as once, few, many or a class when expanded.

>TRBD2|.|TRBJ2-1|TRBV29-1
TGCAGCGTTGAAGATCCGACTAGCGGTTCGAATGAGCAGTTCTTC
CSVEDPTSGSNEQFF
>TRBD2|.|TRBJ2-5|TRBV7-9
TGTGCCAGCAGCTCCCTCGGTAGCGGGAGGGTTGAGACCCAGTACTTC
CASSSLGSGRVETQYF
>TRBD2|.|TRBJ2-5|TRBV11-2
TGTGCCAGCAGCCCGGGGGGGGAATCCCAGTACTTC
CASSPGGESQYF
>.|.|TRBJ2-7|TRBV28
TGTGCCAGCAGCCAAGAGTCTGAGTTCGGAGAGCAGTACTTC
CASSQESEFGEQYF
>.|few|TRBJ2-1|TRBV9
TGTGCCAGCAGCGTAGAAGGGCTTTCCTACAATGAGCAGTTCTTC
CASSVEGLSYNEQFF
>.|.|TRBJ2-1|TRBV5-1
TGCGCCAGCAGCCCTGGGGACATTTACAATGAGCAGTTCTTC
CASSPGDIYNEQFF
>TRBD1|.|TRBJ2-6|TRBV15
TGTGCCACCAGCCCCTCGCAGGGGGCAACTGGGGCCAACGTCCTGACTTTC
CATSPSQGATGANVLTF
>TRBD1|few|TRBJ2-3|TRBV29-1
TGCAGCGCCGGTATCCGGGACAGGATACCAGATACGCAGTATTTT
CSAGIRDRIPDTQYF
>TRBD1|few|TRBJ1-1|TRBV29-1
TGCAGCGTTTCTACAGGGGGCAACACTGAAGCTTTCTTT
CSVSTGGNTEAFF
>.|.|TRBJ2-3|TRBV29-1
TGCAGCGTCGCGCCTAGTACAGATACGCAGTATTTT
CSVAPSTDTQYF
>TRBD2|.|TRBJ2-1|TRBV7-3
TGTGCCAGCAGCTTATTGGCTAGCGGGAGCTACAATGAGCAGTTCTTC
CASSLLASGSYNEQFF
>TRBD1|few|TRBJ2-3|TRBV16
TGTGCCAGCAGAAACAGGGGTAAAGATACGCAGTATTTT
CASRNRGKDTQYF
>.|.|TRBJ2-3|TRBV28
TGTGCCAGCAGTCGAGCCGGGACTGCTACAGATACGCAGTATTTT
CASSRAGTATDTQYF
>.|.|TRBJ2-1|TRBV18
TGTGCCAGCTCACCCGGGACGAAAACTTTGGATGAGCAGTTCTTC
CASSPGTKTLDEQFF
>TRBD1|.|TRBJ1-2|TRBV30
TGTGCCTGGACCCCCGACAGGGGGGACTATGGCTACACCTTC
CAWTPDRGDYGYTF
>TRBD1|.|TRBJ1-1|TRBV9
TGTGCCAGCAGCCACTCGGGACAGGGTAGGCAAGCTTTCTTT
CASSHSGQGRQAFF